This T cell receptor beta chain was captured in a study of shared clonotypes between healthy human individuals. The replicate PCRs on unsorted PBMC were given 300 ng DNA, which is tens of thousands of T cell genomes. Generated by immunoSEQ multiplex PCR, the TCRdb table keeps only in-frame clones and is missing some. Of under 600,000 clones in the sample, over 60% were seen once. The germline V gene has CDR1 LGHNA and CDR2 YSLEER. The CDR3 spans 16 residues. V was pared by 4 bases and J by 0 bases, with 14 bases between. Sequenced sample: PBMCs. The chain carries TRBV4-3 and TRBJ2-3, with D unresolved. The receptor was derived from a middle-aged woman in good health. Some clones in this sample may be carry-over from other donors' samples. The CDR3 sequence is CASSPTIAASTDTQYF. The CDR3 DNA sequence: TGCGCCAGCAGCCCGACAATAGCAGCTAGCACAGATACGCAGTATTTT.